One and the same sample provided the 10 T cell receptor beta chains below, sequenced in a study of a mutant IDH1 vaccine in newly diagnosed glioma. Described time point: baseline, week 1 (first vaccination visit). Treatment specified: pre-vaccination baseline after standard-of-care therapy. Generated by immunoSEQ multiplex PCR, the TCRdb table keeps only in-frame clones and is missing some. The data hold 85,000 to 100,000 clones, with roughly 77% observed a single time. The sequences come from PBMCs, collected from a glioma patient treated with radiotherapy, temozolomide or both. These TCRs come from a man aged 35-49 years with glioma.

The chain links TRBV14 to TRBJ2-6; 7 nucleotides match TRBD2. The CDR3 is 21 residues long. The J segment lost 4 bases and the V segment lost 0 bases, leaving 18 bases of the junction unmatched. Germline CDR1 is SGHDN and CDR2 is FVKESK. CDR3 sequence (DNA): TGTGCCAGCAGCCAAGATGGGTCCGAGGAGGGGAGGGTAGCGGGGGCCAACGTCCTGACTTTC. Translating gives CASSQDGSEEGRVAGANVLTF. The entire variable domain, with the rest obtained from reference TRBV14 and TRBJ2-6, is as follows: EAGVTQFPSHSVIEKGQTVTLRCDPISGHDNLYWYRRVMGKEIKFLLHFVKESKQDESGMPNNRFLAERTGGTYSTLKVQPAELEDSGVYFCASSQDGSEEGRVAGANVLTFGAGSRLTVL.

To note about this clone: The junction differs from germline at one of its ends, possibly a read error. The same CDR3 can be traced to other DNA sequences in this sample. Written as DNA, the CDR3 is TGCGCCAGTAGCAGGGGCTATGGCTACACCTTC. This translates into CASSRGYGYTF. The rearrangement uses TRBV19 and TRBJ1-2; D may be TRBD1 (6 bases). This CDR3 contains 11 residues. CDR1 and CDR2 from the germline V gene are LNHDA and SQIVND (reference sequence).

As DNA, the CDR3 is TGTGCCAGCAGCGCTCCCAGGGGTAGCGATTATAGCAATCAGCCCCAGCATTTT. Its translation: CASSAPRGSDYSNQPQHF. The chain combines TRBV9 with TRBJ1-5, with D tentatively TRBD1 (6 bases). The CDR3 is 18 amino acids. Germline assignment: CDR1 SGDLS and CDR2 YYNGEE. Deletions cut 3 bases from V and 0 bases from J, with 19 bases between.

The chain joins TRBV21-1 to TRBJ2-7; TRBD1 is the table's D call and was not checked against the DNA. TRBV21-1 is labeled a pseudogene. There are 17 residues in the CDR3. The CDR3 DNA follows: TGTGCCAGCAGCAAAGCGGGCCCCCATAGATGGACCTACGAGCAGTACTTC. This codes for CASSKAGPHRWTYEQYF.

The gene calls are TRBV25-1 and TRBJ1-3, with D uncertain. CDR3 size: 16 residues. CDR1 is MGHDK, CDR2 SYGVNS, per germline. V was shortened by 1 base and J by 0 bases, with 10 bases between the two germline ends. CDR3 bases: TGTGCCAGCAGTGAATGGTCACTGGACTCTGGAAACACCATATATTTT. Residues: CASSEWSLDSGNTIYF.

V usage is TRBV7-2 and J usage is TRBJ1-4; no reliable D call. The germline V and J ends were trimmed by 0 bases and 0 bases, with 5 bases remaining between them. Per the germline V gene, CDR1 is SGHTA and CDR2 is FQGNSA. The CDR3 totals 15 residues. The CDR3 DNA reads TGTGCCAGCAGCTTAGCGGTTGCAACTAATGAAAAACTGTTTTTT. Translating it yields CASSLAVATNEKLFF.

The gene calls are TRBV29-1 and TRBJ2-2; 9 nucleotides match TRBD2. Germline lookup yields CDR1 SQVTM and CDR2 ANQGSEA. This CDR3 is 13 amino acids long. J gave up 4 bases and V 7 bases, and 4 bases lay outside the gene matches. CDR3: CSAREGGTGELFF. The CDR3 region has the DNA TGCAGCGCGCGGGAGGGCGGCACCGGGGAGCTGTTTTTT.

The CDR3 sequence: CASSFQGSNEQFF. DNA of the CDR3: TGTGCCAGCAGTTTTCAGGGATCCAATGAGCAGTTCTTC. The gene calls are TRBV27 and TRBJ2-1; D perhaps matches TRBD1 (5 bases). This CDR3 spans 13 amino acids. V lost 3 bases and J 6 bases, leaving 9 bases between the germline ends. Germline CDR1 is MNHEY and CDR2 is SMNVEV (reference sequence).

The rearrangement links TRBV5-6 to TRBJ2-3; 8 bases agree with TRBD2. The CDR3 is 15 residues long. Germline V CDR1 and CDR2: SGHDT, YYEEEE. V shed 4 bases and J 1 base; nucleotides not matched to a gene: 5. The CDR3 spells CASSGGTRGTDTQYF. CDR3 in DNA: TGTGCCAGCAGCGGCGGGACTAGAGGCACAGATACGCAGTATTTT.

The chain couples TRBV9 to TRBJ2-7; no clear D gene. The germline V and J ends were trimmed by 7 bases and 1 base, with 9 bases remaining between them. The CDR3 covers 12 residues. Germline values: CDR1 SGDLS, CDR2 YYNGEE. The CDR3 spells CASGHGSYEQYF. DNA of the CDR3: TGTGCCAGCGGGCACGGGTCCTACGAGCAGTACTTC.